This section outlines one T cell receptor beta chain sequence together with its context. The CDR3 is cut off 3 residues early in the read; its end comes from the germline J gene. The data are from a study of T cells in women clearing cervical HPV infection. All donors had a single incident cervical HPV16 infection, not prevalent. Germline assignment: CDR1 KGHSH and CDR2 LQKENI. The CDR3 covers 14 residues. Trimming took off 0 bases at V and 0 bases at J, with 5 bases between the two ends. Average input was approximately 1,200 ng genomic DNA for immunoSEQ TCR beta CDR3 amplification. Sequencing was performed with immunoSEQ multiplex PCR; in TCRdb, only in-frame clones are kept and a portion is missing. The sample has 20,000 to 25,000 clones, and its top ten clones hold around 6%.

This TCR came from a woman aged 18-70 years with a cervical HPV16 infection that either progressed to CIN3+ or cleared (not recorded which). The chain links TRBV18 to TRBJ1-1, with D possibly matching TRBD1 (5 bases). The material sequenced was blood buffy coat. The CDR3 sequence is CASSPPGVNTEAFF. The sequenced CDR3 bases are TGTGCCAGCTCACCACCAGGGGTGAACACTGAA.